This entry lists 12 T cell receptor beta chains sequenced from one sample in a study of blood T cell repertoires in COVID-19. Measured with immunoSEQ multiplex PCR; TCRdb has only the in-frame clones, and not every one. The sample yields hundreds of thousands of clones, roughly 80% seen once. Sample: peripheral blood. These receptors were collected from a woman older than 75 with acute or convalescent COVID-19.

CDR3 region: CASSASLGAAYNEQFF. CDR3 sequence (DNA): TGTGCCAGCAGCGCCTCTTTGGGGGCCGCCTACAATGAGCAGTTCTTC. This chain connects TRBV7-6 to TRBJ2-1, with D tentatively TRBD1 (6 bases). Trimming took 5 bases from V and 2 from J, leaving 16 bases between them. In germline, CDR1 is SGHVS, CDR2 FNYEAQ. The length of the CDR3 is 16 residues.

CDR3 amino acids: CASSPGGTSGNTIYF. The CDR3 bases are TGTGCCAGCAGCCCTGGCGGGACCTCTGGAAACACCATATATTTT. This chain links TRBV5-4 with TRBJ1-3, with D perhaps matching TRBD1 (5 bases). The ends were cut back, 4 bases at V and 0 bases at J, with 11 bases in the middle. The CDR3 is 15 amino acids. The germline gives CDR1 SGHNT, CDR2 YYREEE (reference sequence).

The J gene is TRBJ1-6, the V gene TRBV5-1; tentatively, D is TRBD1 (5 bases). Germline V gene data show CDR1 as SGHRS and CDR2 as YFSETQ. V was clipped by 4 bases and J by 7 bases, with 18 bases between them. This CDR3 comprises 16 residues. The chain's CDR3 is CASSPQPLGGNSPLHF. The CDR3 nucleotides are TGCGCCAGCAGCCCTCAACCTCTCGGGGGGAATTCACCCCTCCACTTT. Variable domain in full (rest from reference TRBV5-1 and TRBJ1-6): KAGVTQTPRYLIKTRGQQVTLSCSPISGHRSVSWYQQTPGQGLQFLFEYFSETQRNKGNFPGRFSGRQFSNSRSEMNVSTLELGDSALYLCASSPQPLGGNSPLHFGNGTRLTVT.

In its sample, this clone was seen a few times. The DNA of the CDR3 is TGCAGCGTTGAAGGGTGGGCAGGGGTTGAGACCCAGTACTTC. The encoded protein is CSVEGWAGVETQYF. The chain carries TRBV29-1 and TRBJ2-5; D possibly corresponds to TRBD1 (6 bases). Germline V gene lookup returns CDR1 SQVTM and CDR2 ANQGSEA. The CDR3 runs to 14 residues. V was clipped by 1 base and J by 5 bases, with 14 bases between them.

The gene calls are TRBV19 and TRBJ1-4; TRBD1 agrees at 7 bases. Germline lookup yields CDR1 LNHDA and CDR2 SQIVND (reference sequence). CDR3 length: 15 amino acids. Unmatched junction bases numbered 8, after V lost 7 bases and J lost 3 bases. The CDR3 loop reads CASTQGTAANEKLFF. In DNA form, the CDR3 reads TGTGCCAGTACCCAAGGGACAGCAGCTAATGAAAAACTGTTTTTT.

This chain uses TRBV2 with TRBJ1-3; 9 nucleotides agree with TRBD1. Germline V gene data show CDR1 as SNHLY and CDR2 as FYNNEI. Trimming removed 6 bases from V and 4 bases from J; junction bases left unmatched: 4. The CDR3 loop spans 14 amino acids. The DNA of the CDR3 is TGTGCCAGCAGGGGACAGGGCGCGGGAAACACCATATATTTT. Translated, it gives CASRGQGAGNTIYF. The variable domain in full, with the rest retrieved from reference TRBV2 and TRBJ1-3, is EPEVTQTPSHQVTQMGQEVILRCVPISNHLYFYWYRQILGQKVEFLVSFYNNEISEKSEIFDDQFSVERPDGSNFTLKIRSTKLEDSAMYFCASRGQGAGNTIYFGEGSWLTVV.

Note on this clone: Compared with germline, one end of the junction differs, possibly owing to a read error. J is TRBJ1-1 and V is TRBV7-7; D not certain. This CDR3 has 13 amino acids. The V gene's germline CDR1 is SSHAT and CDR2 FNYEAQ (reference sequence). The chain's CDR3 is CASSLALGLQVFF. Written as DNA, the CDR3 is TGTGCTAGCAGCTTAGCGCTGGGCCTACAAGTTTTCTTT.

This chain uses TRBV9 with TRBJ2-1; D is unresolved. CDR1 is SGDLS, CDR2 YYNGEE, per germline. Trimming took 4 bases from V and 5 from J, leaving 13 bases between them. This CDR3 contains 14 residues. Written as DNA, the CDR3 is TGTGCCAGCAGCCCAGGAACAACGAACAATGAGCAGTTCTTC. Its protein product is CASSPGTTNNEQFF. Looking up the rest from reference TRBV9 and TRBJ2-1 gives the full variable domain: DSGVTQTPKHLITATGQRVTLRCSPRSGDLSVYWYQQSLDQGLQFLIQYYNGEERAKGNILERFSAQQFPDLHSELNLSSLELGDSALYFCASSPGTTNNEQFFGPGTRLTVL.

V gene TRBV12-3 or TRBV12-4 combines with J gene TRBJ1-2; D may be TRBD1 (6 bases). This CDR3 has 13 residues. Trimming removed 2 bases at V and 2 bases at J, with 6 bases between. The CDR3 nucleotides are TGTGCCAGCAGTTTACAGGGGAACTATGGCTACACCTTC. Encoded protein: CASSLQGNYGYTF.

The CDR3 sequence: CASSSGTDLNQPQHF. The CDR3 DNA is TGTGCCAGTAGTTCAGGGACAGACCTCAATCAGCCCCAGCATTTT. The chain couples TRBV19 to TRBJ1-5, with 7 bases lining up with TRBD1. The junction had 7 bases not matched to a gene; V was cut back by 5 bases and J by 3 bases. Germline CDR1 LNHDA, CDR2 SQIVND (reference sequence). The CDR3 length is 15 residues.

The V call is TRBV9, the J call TRBJ2-7; D remains ambiguous. The germline CDR1 and CDR2 sequences are SGDLS and YYNGEE. This CDR3 has 15 amino acids. Trimming took off 4 bases at V and 0 bases at J, with 14 bases between the two ends. CDR3 DNA: TGTGCCAGCAGCCCTTCAGGTCAGAACTCCTACGAGCAGTACTTC. Translation: CASSPSGQNSYEQYF.

The V call is TRBV7-3, the J call TRBJ2-1; TRBD2 matches at 13 bases. The V segment lost 5 bases and the J segment 10 bases; nucleotides outside the gene matches: 8. The length of the CDR3 is 15 residues. The V gene's germline CDR1 is SGHTA and CDR2 FQGTGA. The CDR3: CASSPRLAGGEEQFF. In DNA, the CDR3 is TGTGCCAGCAGCCCTCGACTAGCGGGGGGCGAGGAGCAGTTCTTC.